This TCR beta chain was recorded in a study of neoadjuvant anti-PD-1 for oral cavity cancer. The CDR3 totals 13 residues. Deletions cut 6 bases from V and 2 bases from J, with 7 bases between. The V gene's germline CDR1 is LGHNT and CDR2 FRNRAP. These newly diagnosed stage II-IVA oral cavity squamous cell carcinoma patients had no prior systemic or radiation treatment. Cohort: HPV-negative, locally advanced oral cavity squamous cell carcinoma patients. No culture or expansion preceded analysis of these blood cells. The data were produced by immunoSEQ multiplex PCR, yet TCRdb's version contains in-frame clones alone and is incomplete. The repertoire holds 55,000 to 80,000 clones, with approximately 82% as singletons.

The TCR comes from a person between 40 and 79 years old with oral cavity squamous cell carcinoma. The rearrangement joins TRBV12-5 to TRBJ2-2, with D unresolved. The sequences come from PBMCs, collected before nivolumab (anti-PD-1) treatment. The CDR3 nucleotides are TGTGCTAGTGGCCTTGACAACACCGGGGAGCTGTTTTTT. It encodes CASGLDNTGELFF. Full variable domain (outside the CDR3, taken from reference TRBV12-5 and TRBJ2-2): DARVTQTPRHKVTEMGQEVTMRCQPILGHNTVFWYRQTMMQGLELLAYFRNRAPLDDSGMPKDRFSAEMPDATLATLKIQPSEPRDSAVYFCASGLDNTGELFFGEGSRLTVL.